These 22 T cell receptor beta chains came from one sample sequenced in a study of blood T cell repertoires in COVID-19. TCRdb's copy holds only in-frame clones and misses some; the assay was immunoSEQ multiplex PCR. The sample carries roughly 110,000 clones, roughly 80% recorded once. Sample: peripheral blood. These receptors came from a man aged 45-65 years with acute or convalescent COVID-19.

In DNA, the CDR3 is TGTGCCAGTTACGTGAGCCCCTATGGCTACACCTTC. Translation gives CASYVSPYGYTF. The V call is TRBV19, the J call TRBJ1-2; D remains unclear. Germline loops: CDR1 LNHDA, CDR2 SQIVND (reference sequence). V was shortened by 8 bases and J by 4 bases, with 11 bases between the two germline ends. The CDR3 is 12 residues long.

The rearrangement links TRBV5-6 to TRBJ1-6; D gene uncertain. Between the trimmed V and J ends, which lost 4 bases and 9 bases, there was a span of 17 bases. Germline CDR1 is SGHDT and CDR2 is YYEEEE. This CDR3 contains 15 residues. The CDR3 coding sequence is TGTGCCAGCAGCCCGGCTGGCGCAGGTAGTTCACCCCTCCACTTT. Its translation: CASSPAGAGSSPLHF.

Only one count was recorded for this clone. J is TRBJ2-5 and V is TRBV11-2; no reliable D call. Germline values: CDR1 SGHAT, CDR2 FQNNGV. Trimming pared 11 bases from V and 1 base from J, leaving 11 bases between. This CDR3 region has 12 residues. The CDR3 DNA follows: TGTGCCTCAGGCAGGTTCCAAGAGACCCAGTACTTC. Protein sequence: CASGRFQETQYF.

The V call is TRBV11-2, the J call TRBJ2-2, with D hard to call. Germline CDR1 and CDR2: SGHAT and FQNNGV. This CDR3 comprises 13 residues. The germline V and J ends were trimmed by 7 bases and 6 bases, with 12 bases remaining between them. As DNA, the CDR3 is TGTGCCAGCACCTCACTGGTGGCCGGGGAGCTGTTTTTT. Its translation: CASTSLVAGELFF.

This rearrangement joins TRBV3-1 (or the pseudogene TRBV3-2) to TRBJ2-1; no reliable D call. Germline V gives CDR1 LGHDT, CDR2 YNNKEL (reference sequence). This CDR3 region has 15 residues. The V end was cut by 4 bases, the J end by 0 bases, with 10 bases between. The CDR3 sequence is CASSPQVDSYNEQFF. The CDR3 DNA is TGTGCCAGCAGCCCTCAGGTAGACTCCTACAATGAGCAGTTCTTC.

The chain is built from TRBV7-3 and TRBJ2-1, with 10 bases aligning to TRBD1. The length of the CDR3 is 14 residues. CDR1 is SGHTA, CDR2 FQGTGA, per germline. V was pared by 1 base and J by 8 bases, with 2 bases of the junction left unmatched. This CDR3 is CASSLMGQGYEQFF. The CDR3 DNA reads TGTGCCAGCAGCTTAATGGGACAGGGGTATGAGCAGTTCTTC.

Here the CDR3 DNA reads TGTGCCAGTAGTATTCTAGGTATTGAACGGCACCAGCCCCAGCATTTT. It specifies CASSILGIERHQPQHF. The chain uses TRBV19 and TRBJ1-5; D gene unclear. CDR1 is LNHDA, CDR2 SQIVND, per germline (reference sequence). This CDR3 contains 16 residues. V was pared by 3 bases and J by 7 bases, with 19 bases between. The full variable domain, rest sourced from reference TRBV19 and TRBJ1-5, is DGGITQSPKYLFRKEGQNVTLSCEQNLNHDAMYWYRQDPGQGLRLIYYSQIVNDFQKGDIAEGYSVSREKKESFPLTVTSAQKNPTAFYLCASSILGIERHQPQHFGDGTRLSIL.

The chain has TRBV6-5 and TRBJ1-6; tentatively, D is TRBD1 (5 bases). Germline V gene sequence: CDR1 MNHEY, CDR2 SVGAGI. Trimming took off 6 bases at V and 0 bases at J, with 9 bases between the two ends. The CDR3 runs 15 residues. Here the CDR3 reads CASRQQVSYNSPLHF. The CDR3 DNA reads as TGTGCCAGCAGGCAACAGGTCTCCTATAATTCACCCCTCCACTTT.

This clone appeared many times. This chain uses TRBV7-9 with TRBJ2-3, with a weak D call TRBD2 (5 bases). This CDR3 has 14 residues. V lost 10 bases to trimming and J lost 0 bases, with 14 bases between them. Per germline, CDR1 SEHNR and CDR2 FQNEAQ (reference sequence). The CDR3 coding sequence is TGTGCCACAACACTAGAATCTAGCACAGATACGCAGTATTTT. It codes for CATTLESSTDTQYF.

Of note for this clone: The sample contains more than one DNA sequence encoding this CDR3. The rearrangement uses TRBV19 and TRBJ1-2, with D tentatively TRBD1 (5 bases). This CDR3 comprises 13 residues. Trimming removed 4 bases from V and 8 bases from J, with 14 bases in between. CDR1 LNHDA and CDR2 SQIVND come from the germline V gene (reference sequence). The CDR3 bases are TGTGCCAGTAGTAGGCGGGGCGCGGGGGGCTACACCTTC. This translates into CASSRRGAGGYTF.

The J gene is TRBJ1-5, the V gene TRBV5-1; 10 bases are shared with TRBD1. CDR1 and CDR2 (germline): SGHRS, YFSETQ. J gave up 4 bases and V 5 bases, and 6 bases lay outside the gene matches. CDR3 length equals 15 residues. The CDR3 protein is CASRRGTGENQPQHF. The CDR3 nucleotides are TGCGCCAGCAGACGTGGGACAGGGGAGAATCAGCCCCAGCATTTT. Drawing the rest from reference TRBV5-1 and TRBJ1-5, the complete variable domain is KAGVTQTPRYLIKTRGQQVTLSCSPISGHRSVSWYQQTPGQGLQFLFEYFSETQRNKGNFPGRFSGRQFSNSRSEMNVSTLELGDSALYLCASRRGTGENQPQHFGDGTRLSIL.

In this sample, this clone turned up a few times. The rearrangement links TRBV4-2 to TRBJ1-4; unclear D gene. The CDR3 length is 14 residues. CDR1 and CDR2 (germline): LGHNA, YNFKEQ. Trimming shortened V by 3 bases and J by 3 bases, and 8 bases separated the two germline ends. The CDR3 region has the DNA TGTGCCAGCAGCCAGAACAGTGCTAATGAAAAACTGTTTTTT. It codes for CASSQNSANEKLFF.

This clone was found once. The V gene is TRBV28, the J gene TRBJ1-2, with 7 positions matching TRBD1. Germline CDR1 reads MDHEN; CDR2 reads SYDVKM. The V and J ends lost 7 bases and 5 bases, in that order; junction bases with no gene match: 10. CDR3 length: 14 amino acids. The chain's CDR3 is CASTSRHRGYGYTF. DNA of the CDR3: TGTGCCAGCACCTCCCGGCACAGGGGTTATGGCTACACCTTC.

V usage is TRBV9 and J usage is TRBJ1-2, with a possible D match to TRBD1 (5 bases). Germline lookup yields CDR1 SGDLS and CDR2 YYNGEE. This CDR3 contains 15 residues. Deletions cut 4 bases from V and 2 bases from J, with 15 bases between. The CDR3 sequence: CASSPLGTGNYGYTF. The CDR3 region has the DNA TGTGCCAGCAGCCCCCTCGGTACAGGAAACTATGGCTACACCTTC. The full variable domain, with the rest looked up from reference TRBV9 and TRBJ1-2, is DSGVTQTPKHLITATGQRVTLRCSPRSGDLSVYWYQQSLDQGLQFLIQYYNGEERAKGNILERFSAQQFPDLHSELNLSSLELGDSALYFCASSPLGTGNYGYTFGSGTRLTVV.

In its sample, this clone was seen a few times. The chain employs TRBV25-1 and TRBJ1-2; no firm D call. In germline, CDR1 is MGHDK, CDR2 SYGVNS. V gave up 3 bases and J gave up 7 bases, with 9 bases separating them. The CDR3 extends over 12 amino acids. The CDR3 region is CASSDNTFGYTF. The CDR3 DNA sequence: TGTGCCAGCAGTGATAATACTTTTGGCTACACCTTC.

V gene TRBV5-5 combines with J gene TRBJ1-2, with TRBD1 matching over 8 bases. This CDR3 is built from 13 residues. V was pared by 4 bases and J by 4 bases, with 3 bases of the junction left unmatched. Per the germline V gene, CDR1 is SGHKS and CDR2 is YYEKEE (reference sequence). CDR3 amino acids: CASSPGTGYGYTF. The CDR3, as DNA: TGTGCCAGCAGCCCCGGGACAGGCTATGGCTACACCTTC.

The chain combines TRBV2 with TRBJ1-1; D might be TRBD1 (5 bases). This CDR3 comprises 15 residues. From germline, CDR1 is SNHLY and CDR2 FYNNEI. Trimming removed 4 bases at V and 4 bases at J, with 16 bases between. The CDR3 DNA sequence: TGTGCCAGCAGTGCAGACAGCACCCGAGGCACTGAAGCTTTCTTT. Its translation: CASSADSTRGTEAFF.

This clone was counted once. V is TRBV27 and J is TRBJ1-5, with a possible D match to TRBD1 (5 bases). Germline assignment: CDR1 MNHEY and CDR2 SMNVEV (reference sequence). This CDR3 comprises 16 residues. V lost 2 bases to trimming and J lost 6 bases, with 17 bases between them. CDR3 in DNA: TGTGCCAGCAGTTTAAGTTCCGGGGGGGTAAGTCAGCCCCAGCATTTT. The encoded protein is CASSLSSGGVSQPQHF.

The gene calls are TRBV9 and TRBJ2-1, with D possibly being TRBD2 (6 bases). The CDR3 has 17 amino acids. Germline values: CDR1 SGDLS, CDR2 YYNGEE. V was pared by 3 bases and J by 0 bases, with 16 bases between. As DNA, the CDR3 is TGTGCCAGCAGCGAGGGGACTTCTCTGAGCTCCTACAATGAGCAGTTCTTC. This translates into CASSEGTSLSSYNEQFF.

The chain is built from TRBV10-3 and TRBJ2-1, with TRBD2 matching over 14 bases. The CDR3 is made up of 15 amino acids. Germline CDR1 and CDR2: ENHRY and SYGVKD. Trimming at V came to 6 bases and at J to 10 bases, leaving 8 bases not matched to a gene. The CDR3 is CAISLTSGGAGEQFF. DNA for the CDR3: TGTGCCATCAGCCTGACTAGCGGGGGGGCCGGAGAGCAGTTCTTC.

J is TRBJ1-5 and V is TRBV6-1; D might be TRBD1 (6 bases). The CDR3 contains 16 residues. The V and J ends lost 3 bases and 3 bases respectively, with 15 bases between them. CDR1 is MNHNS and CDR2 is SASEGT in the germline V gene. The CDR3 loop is CASSDSPTGNNQPQHF. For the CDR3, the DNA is TGTGCCAGCAGTGATAGCCCTACAGGGAACAATCAGCCCCAGCATTTT.

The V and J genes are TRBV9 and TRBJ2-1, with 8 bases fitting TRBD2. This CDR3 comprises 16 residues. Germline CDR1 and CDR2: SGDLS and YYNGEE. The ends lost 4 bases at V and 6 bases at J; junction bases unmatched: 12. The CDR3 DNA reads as TGTGCCAGCAGCCCCAGTAGCGGGGTGACCCGCAATGAGCAGTTCTTC. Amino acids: CASSPSSGVTRNEQFF.